One TCR beta chain is described in this entry. This clone's antigen is unknown. Qualities for individual bases were not recorded, and no much larger clone is one base off. The sample originates from a study of IL-17A CD8 T cells in psoriatic arthritis synovium. Regarding the research as a whole: The goal of the study was to characterize the phenotype, molecular profile and function of synovial IL-17A+CD8+ T cells in the pathogenesis of psoriatic arthritis. On the study overall, not on this receptor specifically: Only a few patients were covered by TCR sequencing, and this limited sample size was acknowledged by the authors. Because no psoriatic arthritis synovial tissue samples were available, cells were taken from synovial fluid instead of synovial tissue. Some individual clones occupied over 5% of the repertoire, though most synovial CD8+ subsets remained polyclonal.

After DNA extraction (Qiagen), TCRbeta V-D-J rearrangements underwent bias-controlled amplification and then high-throughput sequencing (immunoSEQ; Adaptive Biotech). As for how the authors treated the data: Productive sequences were analyzed at sequence level using the immunoSEQ Analyzer platform. Clonality was calculated as 1 minus Pielou's evenness, with values from 0 (highly polyclonal) to 1 (monoclonal). The Morisita index, ranging from 0 (no similarity) to 1 (complete similarity), was used to quantify repertoire overlap between subsets. TCRdb's version of the immuneACCESS table is confined to in-frame rearrangements and falls short of the full clone set. An unresolved V gene accounts for under half of the shortfall where checked; the remainder is of unknown origin. Clone size and the V and J calls come from that table; the DNA yielded D and trimming. This sample comprises about 2,300 clones, roughly 72% of them detected only once. Around 14% of the sample comes from the top ten.

Synovial fluid effusions were drawn from actively inflamed joints of patients with psoriatic arthritis. For each patient, synovial fluid served as the source from which three memory CD8+ T cell populations were isolated by sorting: Tc1 cells (IL-17A-IFNgamma+), Tc17 cells (IL-17A+) and the bulk memory fraction, allowing their TCR repertoires to be compared. Psoriatic arthritis patients met the Classification of Psoriatic Arthritis Study Group (CASPAR) criteria. The bulk memory CD8+ T cell sort included CD45RA-CD27+/- cells together with CD45RA+CD27- cells. In a few patients with psoriatic arthritis, sorted CD8+ T cell subsets from synovial fluid were put through TCRbeta sequencing. Before use, synovial fluid mononuclear cells were separated with Lymphoprep and cryopreserved in liquid nitrogen. Cryopreservation medium contained about 50% fetal calf serum and roughly 10% dimethyl sulfoxide. For this chain, trimming is 7 bases at the V end and 7 bases at the J end, and the number of junction bases without a gene match is 5. CDR1 and CDR2, looked up from the germline V gene, are SGHRS and YFSETQ. CDR3 length: 13 amino acids, cysteine to phenylalanine. Only the CDR3 DNA stays, 39 bases, in frame from base 1.

Sequences were obtained from memory CD8+ T cells from synovial fluid. The label giving this sample's cell subset or site can be read as: bulk memory CD8+ T cells (CD45RA-CD27+/- and CD45RA+CD27-). The sequence came from a human donor with psoriatic arthritis. The chain employs TRBV5-1 and TRBJ2-1, with 10 bases aligning to TRBD2. Here is the DNA: TGCGCCAGCCAAGCGGGGGGGCTGAATGAGCAGTTCTTC. The translation is CASQAGGLNEQFF.